This T cell receptor beta chain emerged from a study of Graves' ophthalmopathy and Graves' hyperthyroidism. Overall study context: The blood sample was drawn at first diagnosis and before any treatment.

Amplification targeted the TCR beta CDR3 regions, with RNA transcripts as the source material. Investigators did first-round RT-PCR with HTBI primers, then second-round multiplex PCR. MiXCR, applied by TCRdb to the multiplex PCR reads, yields one record per CDR3 protein. The sample lists 400,000 or so distinct CDR3 sequences, approximately 18% seen once, with roughly 2.3% in the top ten. The evidence that diagnosis relied on was clinical symptoms, serum thyroxine, TRAb, thyroid ultrasound and orbital computed tomography. Study findings and constraints: A model of 13 signatures distinguished ophthalmopathy from stable hyperthyroidism at about 86% sensitivity and 81.08% specificity. Ophthalmopathy progression prediction by the model yielded a sensitivity of 55% to 71% and a specificity of under 85%.

Concerning this clonotype itself: Its antigen remains unidentified.

Germline loops: CDR1 SGHTA, CDR2 FQGNSA. V was clipped by 7 bases and J by 9 bases; unmatched bases: 9. The CDR3 covers 15 residues. Sequencing input: peripheral blood. This chain connects TRBV7-2 to TRBJ2-1; 13 bases map to TRBD2. This TCR was recovered from an adult woman with stable Graves' hyperthyroidism. CDR3 nucleotide sequence: TGTGCCAGCAATTTTATTGGGACTAGCGGGATTGAGCAGTTCTTC. It specifies CASNFIGTSGIEQFF.